These 22 T cell receptor beta chains were sequenced from one sample in a study of blood T cell repertoires in COVID-19. Only in-frame clones appear in the TCRdb table, and some are missing; sequencing was by immunoSEQ multiplex PCR. This sample yields under 300,000 clones, of which around nine tenths are seen a single time; 0.99% belongs to the top ten. Source material: peripheral blood. Receptors originate from a woman aged 40 to 55 who had recovered from COVID-19.

This chain uses TRBV30 with TRBJ2-3, with TRBD2 matching 10 bases. The CDR3 has 16 residues. The germline V gene has CDR1 GTSNPN and CDR2 SVGIG (reference sequence). After removal of 1 base from V and 1 base from J, the junction contained 5 bases not matched to a gene. CDR3 coding DNA: TGTGCCTGGAGTGGAGTAGCGGGAGGTGGCACAGATACGCAGTATTTT. It is translated as CAWSGVAGGGTDTQYF.

This clone occurred a few times. V usage is TRBV19 and J usage is TRBJ1-5; D possibly corresponds to TRBD1 (5 bases). CDR3 length: 15 residues. Between the trimmed V and J ends, which lost 4 bases and 3 bases, there was a span of 13 bases. Germline loops: CDR1 LNHDA, CDR2 SQIVND (reference sequence). The CDR3, as DNA: TGTGCCAGTAGTACCAGTGACAGTTACAATCAGCCCCAGCATTTT. The encoded protein is CASSTSDSYNQPQHF.

This clone came up a few times. Relative to the germline gene, one junction end is altered; a read error may explain this. This chain links TRBV10-3 with TRBJ2-7; 9 bases map to TRBD1. This CDR3 is 16 amino acids long. Germline CDR1 and CDR2: ENHRY and SYGVKD. The CDR3 nucleotides read TGTGCCATCAGTGACCAAAACCGGGACAGGGCCGGGCATTCGGACTTC. This encodes CAISDQNRDRAGHSDF.

The chain links TRBV5-6 to TRBJ1-5; D might be TRBD1 (6 bases). The CDR3 sequence is 16 residues long. V gave up 2 bases and J gave up 2 bases, with 14 bases separating them. The germline V gene has CDR1 SGHDT and CDR2 YYEEEE. CDR3 in amino acids: CASSFRGGWGNQPQHF. The CDR3 DNA sequence: TGTGCCAGCAGCTTCCGGGGGGGCTGGGGCAATCAGCCCCAGCATTTT.

The V and J genes are TRBV6-2 or TRBV6-3 and TRBJ1-5; D is perhaps TRBD1 (6 bases). The CDR3 runs to 14 residues. Germline V gene data show CDR1 as MNHEY and CDR2 as SVGEGT. The V end lost 2 bases, the J end lost 4 bases, and 9 bases lay between the germline ends. CDR3 DNA: TGTGCCAGCAGTTACGCCAGGGGTAATCAGCCCCAGCATTTT. This gives the protein CASSYARGNQPQHF.

This clone was detected only once. The chain is built from TRBV6-5 and TRBJ2-1; possible D gene TRBD1, 6 bases. The V end lost 2 bases, the J end lost 5 bases, and 7 bases lay between the germline ends. Germline CDR1 is MNHEY and CDR2 is SVGAGI. The CDR3 runs 13 residues. Written as DNA, the CDR3 is TGTGCCAGCAGTTACGGGACAAACAATGAGCAGTTCTTC. It codes for CASSYGTNNEQFF.

This chain links TRBV6-6 with TRBJ1-1; 10 nucleotides align to TRBD1. The V and J ends lost 5 bases and 4 bases, in that order; junction bases with no gene match: 7. The CDR3 covers 15 residues. The germline gives CDR1 MNHNY, CDR2 SVGAGI (reference sequence). As DNA, the CDR3 is TGTGCCAGCAGTCGCCCCCGACAGGGGGCCACTGAAGCTTTCTTT. Its translation is CASSRPRQGATEAFF.

In this sample, this clone turned up a few times. The J gene is TRBJ2-7, the V gene TRBV5-1; D possibly corresponds to TRBD1 (6 bases). CDR1 is SGHRS, CDR2 YFSETQ, per germline. V was cut by 0 bases and J by 0 bases, with 10 bases left in between. The CDR3 sequence is 15 residues long. DNA of the CDR3: TGCGCCAGCAGCTTGGTTCCAGGGGCCTCCTACGAGCAGTACTTC. It specifies CASSLVPGASYEQYF.

This clone was seen more than once but under ten times. This chain uses TRBV29-1 with TRBJ1-1; no clear D gene. The CDR3 spans 13 residues. The V and J ends lost 7 bases and 0 bases respectively, with 12 bases between them. The V gene's germline CDR1 is SQVTM and CDR2 ANQGSEA. Here the CDR3 reads CSAPRQLNTEAFF. CDR3 DNA sequence: TGCAGCGCCCCGCGGCAGCTGAACACTGAAGCTTTCTTT.

The sample holds one count of this clone. This chain joins TRBV10-3 and TRBJ1-1, with D maybe TRBD1 (5 bases). This CDR3 is 13 amino acids long. V lost 2 bases and J lost 6, with 10 bases in between. Germline-derived CDR1 and CDR2 are ENHRY and SYGVKD. The CDR3 reads CAISEPGLSEAFF. The DNA of the CDR3 is TGTGCCATCAGTGAGCCGGGACTTTCTGAAGCTTTCTTT.

Only one count was recorded for this clone. The genes are TRBV6-4 and TRBJ1-4, with 8 bases fitting TRBD1. The germline CDR1 and CDR2 sequences are MRHNA and SNTAGT. With V trimmed by 7 bases and J by 4 bases, 11 bases remained unmatched. CDR3 length equals 16 residues. CDR3 loop: CASTEKSGQDNEKLFF. As DNA, the CDR3 is TGTGCCAGCACCGAAAAATCGGGACAGGATAATGAAAAACTGTTTTTT.

The gene calls are TRBV21-1 and TRBJ2-2; the table's D gene call, TRBD2, was not cross checked with the DNA. TRBV21-1 is noted as a pseudogene. The CDR3 length is 14 residues. CDR3 sequence (DNA): TGTGCCAGCAGCACCTCTGGGGGGGCTGGGGAGCTGTTTTTT. It specifies CASSTSGGAGELFF.

The chain recombines TRBV30 with TRBJ2-4, with D perhaps TRBD2 (5 bases). V shed 3 bases and J shed 4 bases, with 13 bases lying between them. CDR3 length: 14 residues. Germline loops: CDR1 GTSNPN, CDR2 SVGIG (reference sequence). The CDR3 is CAWRTPGKKNIQYF. CDR3 coding DNA: TGTGCCTGGAGGACGCCGGGAAAAAAAAACATTCAGTACTTC.

The rearrangement links TRBV27 to TRBJ2-3; 7 bases align to TRBD2. Germline trimming cut 2 bases from V and 1 base from J; bases unmatched to any gene: 6. Germline values: CDR1 MNHEY, CDR2 SMNVEV (reference sequence). This CDR3 region has 16 residues. In DNA, the CDR3 is TGTGCCAGCAGTTTAGGGGGAGGGCCGGGCACAGATACGCAGTATTTT. Its translation is CASSLGGGPGTDTQYF.

The rearrangement joins TRBV27 to TRBJ2-4; 7 bases are shared with TRBD2. Germline CDR1 is MNHEY and CDR2 is SMNVEV (reference sequence). The CDR3 length is 16 residues. Germline trimming cut 5 bases from V and 0 bases from J; bases unmatched to any gene: 7. The DNA of the CDR3 is TGTGCCAGCAGTCGCTTGGGAGGGGTAGCCAAAAACATTCAGTACTTC. This gives the protein CASSRLGGVAKNIQYF.

The rearrangement uses TRBV30 and TRBJ1-2, with D hard to call. The V gene lost 1 base and the J gene lost 7 bases, with 7 bases spanning the gap. This CDR3 spans 11 amino acids. Germline values: CDR1 GTSNPN, CDR2 SVGIG (reference sequence). This chain's CDR3 is CAWSGGLGYTF. The CDR3 DNA reads as TGTGCCTGGAGTGGTGGGCTTGGCTACACCTTC.

The V call is TRBV7-2, the J call TRBJ2-1, with 7 positions matching TRBD2. The V segment lost 1 base and the J segment 0 bases; nucleotides outside the gene matches: 3. This CDR3 has 16 residues. CDR1 and CDR2 (germline): SGHTA, FQGNSA. The CDR3 protein is CASSLVGGSSYNEQFF. CDR3 bases: TGTGCCAGCAGCTTAGTTGGCGGGAGCTCCTACAATGAGCAGTTCTTC.

This clone has a single count. The chain links TRBV12-1 to TRBJ1-2. TRBV12-1 is shown as a pseudogene. There are 10 residues in the CDR3. CDR3 sequence (DNA): TGTGCCAGCAGCTCCCGTGGCTACACCTTC. Translation gives CASSSRGYTF.

J is TRBJ1-5 and V is TRBV12-5; D unresolved. Germline assignment: CDR1 LGHNT and CDR2 FRNRAP. The CDR3 is made up of 14 amino acids. Trimming removed 2 bases at V and 1 base at J, with 6 bases between. The CDR3 region has the DNA TGTGCTAGTGGTTTGTACAGCAGCAATCAGCCCCAGCATTTT. Translating it yields CASGLYSSNQPQHF.

The chain employs TRBV6-2 or TRBV6-3 and TRBJ2-2, with D uncertain. The V end lost 0 bases, the J end lost 6 bases, and 17 bases lay between the germline ends. The CDR3 loop spans 17 amino acids. Germline lookup yields CDR1 MNHEY and CDR2 SVGEGT. CDR3 region: CASSYSRTERMAGELFF. CDR3 nucleotides: TGTGCCAGCAGTTACTCGCGCACAGAACGGATGGCCGGGGAGCTGTTTTTT.

This clone was observed once. V usage is TRBV7-8 and J usage is TRBJ2-6; D perhaps matches TRBD1 (6 bases). Germline V gives CDR1 SGHVS, CDR2 FQNEAQ. The CDR3 has 15 residues. V was shortened by 5 bases and J by 0 bases, with 8 bases between the two germline ends. CDR3 sequence: CASSPGVSGANVLTF. In DNA form, the CDR3 reads TGTGCCAGCAGCCCAGGGGTCTCTGGGGCCAACGTCCTGACTTTC.

The rearrangement links TRBV19 to TRBJ2-3; 11 bases fit TRBD2. The CDR3 is 14 residues long. Losses at the gene ends were 6 bases for V and 6 bases for J; bases not matched to a gene: 5. Per germline, CDR1 LNHDA and CDR2 SQIVND (reference sequence). This CDR3 reads CASSGASGRDTQYF. The DNA of the CDR3 is TGTGCCAGTAGCGGGGCTAGCGGGAGGGATACGCAGTATTTT.